The 23 T cell receptor beta chains below all came from one sample that was sequenced in a study of cytomegalovirus exposure and HLA in healthy donors. Primers: 60 Vbeta forward and 13 Jbeta reverse. Only in-frame clones appear in the TCRdb table, and some are missing; sequencing was by immunoSEQ multiplex PCR. The sample shows over 150,000 clones, 80% of them seen only once. Sequencing was done on a sample of PBMCs. Every receptor here comes from a boy younger than 18 in good health and CMV-seronegative.

The CDR3, as DNA: TGTGCCAGCAGCTTGGTCGGGAGGATCCACGAGCAGTACTTC. Its protein is CASSLVGRIHEQYF. The chain recombines TRBV5-4 with TRBJ2-7; 7 bases are shared with TRBD2. Germline values: CDR1 SGHNT, CDR2 YYREEE (reference sequence). This CDR3 spans 14 amino acids. With 0 bases clipped from V and 5 bases from J, the junction kept 5 bases outside the gene matches. The whole variable domain, filled in from reference TRBV5-4 and TRBJ2-7, reads ETGVTQSPTHLIKTRGQQVTLRCSSQSGHNTVSWYQQALGQGPQFIFQYYREEENGRGNFPPRFSGLQFPNYSSELNVNALELDDSALYLCASSLVGRIHEQYFGPGTRLTVT.

This chain joins TRBV9 and TRBJ2-7; D is uncertain. Germline CDR1 reads SGDLS; CDR2 reads YYNGEE. CDR3 size: 15 residues. Trimming removed 0 bases at V and 4 bases at J, with 14 bases between. The CDR3 reads CASSVALTDTYEQYF. The CDR3, as DNA: TGTGCCAGCAGCGTAGCCTTAACCGACACTTACGAGCAGTACTTC. Complete variable domain (other parts from reference TRBV9 and TRBJ2-7): DSGVTQTPKHLITATGQRVTLRCSPRSGDLSVYWYQQSLDQGLQFLIQYYNGEERAKGNILERFSAQQFPDLHSELNLSSLELGDSALYFCASSVALTDTYEQYFGPGTRLTVT.

The chain employs TRBV19 and TRBJ1-1, with TRBD1 matching 8 bases. Germline CDR1 LNHDA, CDR2 SQIVND (reference sequence). V lost 3 bases to trimming and J lost 3 bases; unmatched junction nucleotides: 6. CDR3 length: 15 amino acids. This chain's CDR3 is CASSIRGLRDTEAFF. The CDR3 region has the DNA TGTGCCAGTAGTATCAGGGGGCTGAGGGACACTGAAGCTTTCTTT.

This clone was seen a handful of times. The chain uses TRBV6-4 and TRBJ2-3; tentative D call: TRBD1 (5 bases). Germline CDR1 reads MRHNA; CDR2 reads SNTAGT. Trimming removed 4 bases at V and 6 bases at J, with 11 bases between. CDR3 length equals 13 residues. As DNA, the CDR3 is TGTGCCAGCAGTGCAGGGTCGGAGGATACGCAGTATTTT. Amino acids: CASSAGSEDTQYF.

This clone was found a few times. This rearrangement joins TRBV30 to TRBJ2-1; TRBD2 agrees at 8 bases. Losses at the gene ends were 3 bases for V and 3 bases for J; bases not matched to a gene: 16. Germline V gives CDR1 GTSNPN, CDR2 SVGIG (reference sequence). The CDR3 has 18 amino acids. CDR3 loop: CAWSLPGVAGRVYNEQFF. DNA for the CDR3: TGTGCCTGGAGCTTGCCAGGAGTAGCGGGGAGAGTCTACAATGAGCAGTTCTTC.

The CDR3 is CASRLTANTEAFF. The CDR3, as DNA: TGTGCCAGCAGATTGACAGCGAACACTGAAGCTTTCTTT. This sequence joins TRBV11-3 and TRBJ1-1; D might be TRBD1 (5 bases). The ends were cut back, 6 bases at V and 1 base at J, with 9 bases in the middle. Germline V gives CDR1 SGHNT, CDR2 YENEEA. The CDR3 consists of 13 residues.

The rearrangement links TRBV2 to TRBJ2-1, with TRBD1 matching over 7 bases. Germline lookup yields CDR1 SNHLY and CDR2 FYNNEI. CDR3 size: 14 residues. Trimming removed 8 bases from V and 4 bases from J; junction bases left unmatched: 8. Written as DNA, the CDR3 is TGTGCCAGCCTATTTCCGGGACAGTACAATGAGCAGTTCTTC. Translated: CASLFPGQYNEQFF. The variable domain in full, completed from reference TRBV2 and TRBJ2-1, reads EPEVTQTPSHQVTQMGQEVILRCVPISNHLYFYWYRQILGQKVEFLVSFYNNEISEKSEIFDDQFSVERPDGSNFTLKIRSTKLEDSAMYFCASLFPGQYNEQFFGPGTRLTVL.

The chain is built from TRBV7-2 and TRBJ2-3; TRBD2 agrees at 9 bases. The CDR3 contains 15 residues. The trim removed 4 bases at V and 2 bases at J, leaving 4 bases unmatched. CDR1 is SGHTA, CDR2 FQGNSA, per germline. CDR3 bases: TGTGCCAGCAGCTATATAGCGGGAGTCACAGATACGCAGTATTTT. It codes for CASSYIAGVTDTQYF. Full variable domain (outside the CDR3, taken from reference TRBV7-2 and TRBJ2-3): GAGVSQSPSNKVTEKGKDVELRCDPISGHTALYWYRQSLGQGLEFLIYFQGNSAPDKSGLPSDRFSAERTGGSVSTLTIQRTQQEDSAVYLCASSYIAGVTDTQYFGPGTRLTVL.

On this clone itself: A junction boundary mismatches the germline segment, possibly from a read error. The chain joins TRBV2 to TRBJ1-4; D uncertain. This CDR3 contains 13 residues. CDR1 is SNHLY and CDR2 is FYNNEI in the germline V gene. The CDR3 DNA sequence: TGTGCCAGCAGTGAACGTCGAGGGCGTGATATCCATTTT. Encoded protein: CASSERRGRDIHF.

In its sample, this clone was seen a few times. The V and J genes are TRBV11-2 and TRBJ2-5; TRBD2 matches 11 bases. V was pared by 6 bases and J by 7 bases, with 7 bases of the junction left unmatched. In germline, CDR1 is SGHAT, CDR2 FQNNGV. The CDR3 covers 14 residues. The DNA for the CDR3 is TGTGCCAGCAGGGGACTAGCGGAAGGGGGGACCCAGTACTTC. Amino acids: CASRGLAEGGTQYF.

The chain joins TRBV5-6 to TRBJ1-5, with 8 bases that match TRBD1. CDR1 is SGHDT, CDR2 YYEEEE, per germline. Germline trimming cut 4 bases from V and 2 bases from J; bases unmatched to any gene: 5. The CDR3 extends over 15 amino acids. The CDR3 coding sequence is TGTGCCAGCAGCGTATGGGGACAGGGCAATCAGCCCCAGCATTTT. Its protein is CASSVWGQGNQPQHF.

The chain is built from TRBV7-9 and TRBJ1-5, with 8 bases aligning to TRBD1. J was trimmed by 11 bases and V by 5 bases; bases with no gene match: 5. Germline values: CDR1 SEHNR, CDR2 FQNEAQ (reference sequence). This CDR3 comprises 12 residues. As DNA, the CDR3 is TGTGCCAGCAGCGCTGACAGGGGAGCCCAGCATTTT. This codes for CASSADRGAQHF.

This clone was counted a few times. The V gene is TRBV7-9, the J gene TRBJ1-6; D is unresolved. Germline V CDR1 and CDR2: SEHNR, FQNEAQ (reference sequence). The V gene lost 4 bases and the J gene lost 9 bases, with 16 bases spanning the gap. The length of the CDR3 is 15 residues. The CDR3 here is CASSYAAFGSSPLHF. The CDR3 DNA reads TGTGCCAGCAGCTATGCAGCGTTTGGGTCTTCACCCCTCCACTTT.

This chain connects TRBV2 to TRBJ1-3; D not resolved. There are 13 residues in the CDR3. V was trimmed by 9 bases and J by 3 bases, leaving 12 bases between them. Germline CDR1 reads SNHLY; CDR2 reads FYNNEI. The CDR3 sequence is CARPHEDGNTIYF. CDR3 in DNA: TGTGCCAGGCCGCATGAGGATGGAAACACCATATATTTT.

The chain is built from TRBV27 and TRBJ1-2; D is ambiguous. The V end was cut by 5 bases, the J end by 2 bases, with 9 bases between. In germline, CDR1 is MNHEY, CDR2 SMNVEV (reference sequence). The CDR3 sequence is 13 residues long. CDR3 DNA sequence: TGTGCCAGCAGTCTCTCCGGGAACTATGGCTACACCTTC. Translation gives CASSLSGNYGYTF.

The V call is TRBV6-1, the J call TRBJ2-5; the match to TRBD2 covers 11 bases. Germline CDR1 reads MNHNS; CDR2 reads SASEGT. The CDR3 totals 15 residues. The junction had 5 bases not matched to a gene; V was cut back by 5 bases and J by 3 bases. The CDR3 loop is CASSLGLAVEETQYF. CDR3 nucleotide sequence: TGTGCCAGCAGTCTGGGACTAGCGGTCGAAGAGACCCAGTACTTC.

This rearrangement joins TRBV11-2 to TRBJ2-1; possible D gene TRBD1, 6 bases. The CDR3 spans 14 residues. The V end was cut by 1 base, the J end by 7 bases, with 11 bases between. Per germline, CDR1 SGHAT and CDR2 FQNNGV. The CDR3 coding sequence is TGTGCCAGCAGCTTAGTGGCAGGGGTAAATGAGCAGTTCTTC. The encoded protein is CASSLVAGVNEQFF. Filled out from reference TRBV11-2 and TRBJ2-1, the complete variable domain reads EAGVAQSPRYKIIEKRQSVAFWCNPISGHATLYWYQQILGQGPKLLIQFQNNGVVDDSQLPKDRFSAERLKGVDSTLKIQPAKLEDSAVYLCASSLVAGVNEQFFGPGTRLTVL.

DNA for the CDR3: TGTGCCAGCAGCGTCCGCGGGGGAAGCCCTTACGAGCAGTACTTC. This translates into CASSVRGGSPYEQYF. This chain links TRBV9 with TRBJ2-7; 7 bases are a match to TRBD2. The CDR3 runs 15 residues. Germline V gives CDR1 SGDLS, CDR2 YYNGEE. The trim removed 2 bases at V and 4 bases at J, leaving 9 bases unmatched.

The chain joins TRBV7-8 to TRBJ1-2; tentatively, D is TRBD1 (5 bases). This CDR3 contains 12 residues. The germline CDR1 and CDR2 sequences are SGHVS and FQNEAQ. The V end lost 4 bases, the J end lost 2 bases, and 5 bases lay between the germline ends. The CDR3 region has the DNA TGTGCCAGCAGCTCAGGGAACTATGGCTACACCTTC. Translation: CASSSGNYGYTF.

This chain connects TRBV28 to TRBJ1-5, with 7 bases lining up with TRBD1. The germline gives CDR1 MDHEN, CDR2 SYDVKM. The CDR3 totals 14 residues. V gave up 5 bases and J gave up 7 bases; unmatched junction bases: 8. CDR3: CASSTDREVQPQHF. CDR3 nucleotides: TGTGCCAGCAGTACCGACAGGGAGGTACAGCCCCAGCATTTT.

This chain joins TRBV2 and TRBJ1-2; D remains ambiguous. This CDR3 is built from 11 residues. Trimming removed 8 bases at V and 4 bases at J, with 8 bases between. Germline CDR1 SNHLY, CDR2 FYNNEI. The CDR3 coding sequence is TGTGCCAGCGGGAGGGTCTATGGCTACACCTTC. It is translated as CASGRVYGYTF.

The rearrangement joins TRBV4-2 to TRBJ1-5; possibly TRBD1 for D (5 bases). This CDR3 is built from 12 residues. The germline CDR1 and CDR2 sequences are LGHNA and YNFKEQ. Trimming left V 4 bases short and J 6 bases short, with 7 bases between. The CDR3 sequence is CASSRQGQPQHF. The CDR3, as DNA: TGTGCCAGCAGCCGTCAGGGTCAGCCCCAGCATTTT.

This chain connects TRBV5-4 to TRBJ1-1, with 7 bases identical to TRBD1. This CDR3 has 15 amino acids. The V gene end was trimmed by 4 bases and the J gene end by 1 base; junction bases not matched to a gene: 7. Germline V lookup: CDR1 SGHNT, CDR2 YYREEE (reference sequence). CDR3 DNA: TGTGCCAGCAGCCTACACGGGACAGCGAACACTGAAGCTTTCTTT. Translated: CASSLHGTANTEAFF.